These 3 T cell receptor beta chains originate from one sample sequenced in a study of cytomegalovirus exposure and HLA in healthy donors (dated by TCRdb to 2015 to 2018). To prepare the library, the immunoSEQ multiplex PCR assay was applied. For the multiplex PCR, a mixture combining 60 forward primers for TCR Vbeta segments and 13 reverse primers for TCR Jbeta segments was used. Drawn from immuneACCESS, this table holds only the in-frame rearrangements with V and J called that TCRdb kept. Clones are partly lost; checked studies trace under half to an unresolved V gene and leave the rest unexplained. The sample records roughly 200,000 clones, roughly 85% of which are singletons. Around 2.3% of the sample rests with the top ten. Sequencing input: PBMCs. The receptors derive from a woman aged 45 to 65 in good health and CMV-seronegative.

The genes are TRBV5-1 and TRBJ2-2; 8 bases agree with TRBD2. This CDR3 is built from 16 residues. The germline V gene encodes CDR1 SGHRS and CDR2 YFSETQ. With V trimmed by 6 bases and J by 0 bases, 7 bases remained unmatched. The CDR3 nucleotides are TGCGCCAGCATCCCGGTAGCGGGATCGAACACCGGGGAGCTGTTTTTT. It yields the protein CASIPVAGSNTGELFF.

Comments on this clone: Additional DNA sequences in this sample encode the identical CDR3. The chain has TRBV6-5 and TRBJ2-7; 8 nucleotides agree with TRBD1. The germline V gene encodes CDR1 MNHEY and CDR2 SVGAGI. Trimming at V came to 8 bases and at J to 2 bases, leaving 5 bases not matched to a gene. The CDR3 length is 13 residues. The CDR3 region has the DNA TGTGCCAGCCGAGGACAGGGAACCTACGAGCAGTACTTC. It specifies CASRGQGTYEQYF.

The V and J genes are TRBV5-4 and TRBJ2-1, with 10 bases aligning to TRBD2. CDR1 and CDR2 (germline): SGHNT, YYREEE (reference sequence). This CDR3 spans 15 amino acids. V lost 4 bases, J lost 11 bases, and 12 bases stayed unmatched. In DNA form, the CDR3 reads TGTGCCAGCAGCCCTCCCCCTAGCGGGAGCCTACAGCAGTTCTTC. This translates into CASSPPPSGSLQQFF.